A single sample gave rise to the 4 T cell receptor beta chains below, sequenced in a study of regulatory T cells. No antigen has been assigned to these receptors. Study-wide findings and caveats: In CD3G-deficient patients, conventional CD4+ T cells were enriched for hydrophobic CDR3 residues at positions 6 and 7.

The primer mix had 52 TRBV and 13 TRBJ primers. Sequencing used immunoSEQ multiplex PCR; TCRdb keeps in-frame clones, though not all of them. This table has some 38,000 clones, roughly 90% appearing once. Sequencing used conventional CD4+ T cells sorted from blood. Receptor source: a person under 30 with CD3G deficiency.

The CDR3 loop is CASSYSTMGGNGYTF. The DNA for the CDR3 is TGTGCCAGCAGTTACTCGACGATGGGGGGAAATGGCTACACCTTC. The V call is TRBV6-6, the J call TRBJ1-2; D perhaps matches TRBD1 (5 bases). In germline, CDR1 is MNHNY, CDR2 SVGAGI (reference sequence). CDR3 length: 15 amino acids. V lost 0 bases to trimming and J lost 6 bases, with 14 bases between them.

V and J are TRBV7-9 and TRBJ2-2, with 8 bases that match TRBD1. V dropped 4 bases and J dropped 2; count of bases not matched to a gene: 9. From germline, CDR1 is SEHNR and CDR2 FQNEAQ (reference sequence). This CDR3 is built from 17 residues. The CDR3 DNA reads as TGTGCCAGCAGCTCTCGGACAGGGATAAGAAACACCGGGGAGCTGTTTTTT. This encodes CASSSRTGIRNTGELFF.

V usage is TRBV19 and J usage is TRBJ2-6, with 8 bases aligning to TRBD1. The CDR3 covers 17 residues. CDR1 and CDR2 (germline): LNHDA, SQIVND (reference sequence). The V and J ends lost 4 bases and 2 bases, in that order; junction bases with no gene match: 7. CDR3 sequence (DNA): TGTGCCAGTAGTACGGTTGACAGGGGCGCTGGGGCCAACGTCCTGACTTTC. Protein: CASSTVDRGAGANVLTF.

This clone was counted once. This rearrangement joins TRBV11-2 to TRBJ2-1; TRBD2 matches at 12 bases. CDR3 length: 17 amino acids. V trimming: 3 bases; J trimming: 0 bases; junction bases outside the gene matches: 3. Per germline, CDR1 SGHAT and CDR2 FQNNGV. The CDR3 loop is CASSFLAGGPSYNEQFF. In DNA form, the CDR3 reads TGTGCCAGCAGCTTCCTAGCGGGGGGGCCCTCCTACAATGAGCAGTTCTTC.